These T cell receptor beta chains were read from a single sample in a study of a mutant IDH1 vaccine in newly diagnosed glioma. This table comes from immunoSEQ multiplex PCR, and its TCRdb copy is limited to in-frame clones, with some not included. The sample has approximately 60,000 clones; about 89% are singletons. Their cognate antigens are unknown. The sequencing here drew on PBMCs, taken from a glioma patient whose treatment included an IDH1 peptide vaccine. These receptor sequences come from a man aged 35 to 55 with glioma. The CDR3 runs from the conserved cysteine through the conserved F or W. The D gene is left open where the match is weak.

j_gene	v_gene	d_gene	CDR3aa	CDR3nt
TRBJ2-7	TRBV29-1	.	CSVRDISEQYF	TGCAGCGTCAGGGACATCAGCGAGCAGTACTTC
TRBJ1-5	TRBV6-5	.	CASSYGVNQPQHF	TGTGCCAGCAGCTACGGGGTGAATCAGCCCCAGCATTTT
TRBJ2-7	TRBV19	TRBD2	CASSILAGVYEQYF	TGTGCCAGTAGTATTCTAGCGGGAGTTTACGAGCAGTACTTC
TRBJ2-7	TRBV6-6	.	CASRDGPTYEQYF	TGTGCCAGTCGGGACGGGCCGACCTACGAGCAGTACTTC
TRBJ2-5	TRBV6-5	TRBD1	CASSPGTGEETQYF	TGTGCCAGCAGCCCCGGGACAGGAGAAGAGACCCAGTACTTC
TRBJ1-2	TRBV7-2	.	CASSLVGGGGGYTF	TGTGCCAGCAGCTTGGTCGGAGGGGGAGGCGGCTACACCTTC
TRBJ2-1	TRBV29-1	.	CSVEGFGQASYNEQFF	TGCAGCGTTGAAGGGTTCGGCCAGGCTTCCTACAATGAGCAGTTCTTC
TRBJ2-3	TRBV4-3	TRBD2	CASSPMRGSDTQYF	TGCGCCAGCAGCCCCATGCGGGGGTCCGATACGCAGTATTTT
TRBJ2-2	TRBV5-6	.	CASSLGRPNTGELFF	TGTGCCAGCAGCTTGGGTCGACCAAACACCGGGGAGCTGTTTTTT
TRBJ2-7	TRBV6-1	.	CASSEQYEQYF	TGTGCCAGCAGTGAACAATACGAGCAGTACTTC